This note documents a single TCR beta chain sequence. From germline, CDR1 is SGHDT and CDR2 YYEEEE. This CDR3 is built from 12 residues. V shed 2 bases and J shed 6 bases, with 9 bases lying between them. Assay used: immunoSEQ multiplex PCR; TCRdb lists only in-frame clones, some missing. The sample contains some 96,000 clones, 80% to 95% of which appear only once. These data belong to a study of control samples from healthy donors and cancer patients. The TCR originated in a man younger than 35 in good health. The sequenced sample was blood. The chain employs TRBV5-6 and TRBJ2-7; maybe TRBD1 (5 bases). This CDR3 reads CASSLGDPEQYF. The CDR3 region has the DNA TGTGCCAGCAGCTTAGGGGATCCCGAGCAGTACTTC.